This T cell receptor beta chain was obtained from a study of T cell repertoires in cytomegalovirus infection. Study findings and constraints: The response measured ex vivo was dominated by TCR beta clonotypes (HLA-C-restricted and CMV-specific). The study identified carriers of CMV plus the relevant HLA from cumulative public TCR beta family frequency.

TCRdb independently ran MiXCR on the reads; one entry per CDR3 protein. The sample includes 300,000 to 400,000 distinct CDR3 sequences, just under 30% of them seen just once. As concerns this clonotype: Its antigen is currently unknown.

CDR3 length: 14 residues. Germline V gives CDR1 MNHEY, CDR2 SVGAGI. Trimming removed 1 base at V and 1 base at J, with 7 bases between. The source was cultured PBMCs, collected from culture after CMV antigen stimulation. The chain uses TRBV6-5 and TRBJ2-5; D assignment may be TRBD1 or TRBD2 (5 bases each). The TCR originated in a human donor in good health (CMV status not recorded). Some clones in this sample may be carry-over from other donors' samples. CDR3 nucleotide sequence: TGTGCCAGCAGTTACTACGGGACCCAAGAGACCCAGTACTTC. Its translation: CASSYYGTQETQYF.